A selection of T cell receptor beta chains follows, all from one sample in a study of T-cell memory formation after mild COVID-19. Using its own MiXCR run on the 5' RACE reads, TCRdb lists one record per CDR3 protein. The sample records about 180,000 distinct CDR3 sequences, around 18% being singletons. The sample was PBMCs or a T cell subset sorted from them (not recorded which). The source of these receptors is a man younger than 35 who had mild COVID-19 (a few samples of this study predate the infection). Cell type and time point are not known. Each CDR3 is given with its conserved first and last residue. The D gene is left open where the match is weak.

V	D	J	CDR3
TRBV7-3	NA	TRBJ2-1	CASSPVSRDEQFF
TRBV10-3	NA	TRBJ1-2	CAISAPDQGNYGYTF
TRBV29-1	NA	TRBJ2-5	CSVEDPIQETQYF
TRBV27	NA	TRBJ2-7	CASSPRKAPTYEQYF
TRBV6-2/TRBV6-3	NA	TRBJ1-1	CASTFSGGRGEAFF
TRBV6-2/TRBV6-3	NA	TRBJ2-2	CASRKSNTGELFF
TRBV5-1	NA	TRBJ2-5	CASSLAPPGVETQYF
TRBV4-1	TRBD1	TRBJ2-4	CASSQVVRDRKNIQYF
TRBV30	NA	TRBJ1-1	CAWRAPGSEYSAEAFF
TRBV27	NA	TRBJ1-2	CASSSYSPGGYTF
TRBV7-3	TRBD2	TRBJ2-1	CASSLYGGAGNEQFF